The source of this T cell receptor beta chain is a study of T cells after yellow fever vaccination. Broader study findings: Though weaker, the secondary response peaked faster, on day 5 versus 15.

UMIs were added to TCR cDNA along with a universal primer site when it was made by 5'RACE template switching. TCRdb analysed the 5' RACE reads with MiXCR anew, one entry per CDR3 protein. Among about 580,000 distinct CDR3 sequences listed, roughly a sixth were seen once. The ends were cut back, 8 bases at V and 10 bases at J, with 18 bases in the middle. Germline lookup yields CDR1 MGHDK and CDR2 SYGVNS. The CDR3 sequence is 14 residues long. Notes on this clonotype: Antigen unknown.

The rearrangement joins TRBV25-1 to TRBJ1-6, with a tentative D call TRBD1 (6 bases). This TCR derives from a man between 18 and 29 years old who received the YFV17D yellow fever vaccine. Sequencing was performed on PBMCs, taken roughly 5 days after the first yellow fever vaccination. CDR3 sequence reads: CASQVAGAPSPLHF. CDR3 sequence (DNA): TGTGCCAGCCAGGTCGCGGGGGCTCCATCACCCCTCCACTTT.